Sequencing of this TCR beta chain was carried out in a study of cytomegalovirus exposure and HLA in healthy donors. The CDR3 extends over 15 amino acids. Trimming removed 0 bases from V and 5 bases from J; junction bases left unmatched: 7. Germline V gives CDR1 SGDLS, CDR2 YYNGEE. The PCR was carried out with 60 Vbeta primers and 13 Jbeta primers. Generated by immunoSEQ multiplex PCR, the TCRdb table keeps only in-frame clones and is missing some. This repertoire comprises more than 45,000 clones; its ten largest clones make up about 15%. In regard to this clone: Different DNA sequences within this sample yield the same CDR3.

These donors counted as nominally healthy when sampled, but unrecorded immune exposures were likely. Sample: PBMCs. The chain recombines TRBV9 with TRBJ2-5; 7 nucleotides line up with TRBD2. This sequence originates from a male donor in good health and CMV-seronegative. CDR3 sequence (DNA): TGTGCCAGCAGCGTAGATGCGGGAGCGGGGGAGACCCAGTACTTC. This sequence encodes CASSVDAGAGETQYF.